The T cell receptor (beta chain) described here comes from a study of T cell repertoires in cytomegalovirus infection (dated by TCRdb to between 2018 and 2021). About the full investigation: The HLA type of each donor mattered for the analysis, because public TCR beta signatures pointed to carriage of CMV infection along with the matching HLA type. Overall results and qualifications from the work: The ex vivo response was dominated by HLA-C-restricted CMV-specific TCR beta clonotypes, which also provided the single most frequent clonotype in two of eight donors. In both this cohort and an independent approximately 350-donor cohort, the cumulative frequency of public TCR beta family members distinguished carriers of CMV infection plus the relevant HLA type.

This sample was sequenced with an Illumina HiSeq 1500. The raw public data were reprocessed by TCRdb itself: fastp quality trimming at Q25, MiXCR clonotype calling, in-frame beta chains only. When rows share a CDR3 protein, they turn into one entry using the most common DNA and genes. This sample gives 150,000 to 200,000 distinct CDR3 sequences in total; 28% of them show up just once. The ten largest clones represent 31% of the sample. On this clonotype itself: It has no known antigen specificity. Base qualities were left out, and no much larger clone turns up one base away.

CDR1 and CDR2 are read off the germline V gene as MNHEY and SVGEGT. Taken from cysteine to phenylalanine, the CDR3 has 15 residues. Here the CDR3 DNA is all that survives: 45 bases in frame from base 1. Trimming takes 7 bases off V and 3 bases off J; junction bases not matched to a gene: 9. Sequenced sample: PBMCs. Recombination linked TRBV6-2 or TRBV6-3 to TRBJ1-1; 9 bases in between match TRBD1. The TCR originated in a human donor in good health (CMV status not recorded). Some clones in this sample may be carry-over from other donors' samples. The bases are TGTGCCAGCACCGTATCCGGACAGGGGCACACTGAAGCTTTCTTT. This translates into CASTVSGQGHTEAFF.